This T cell receptor (beta chain) comes out of a study of OX40 agonist ivuxolimab in advanced cancers. Study results and limitations: By week 6 at 0.1 to 3.0 mg/kg, blood CD4+ and CD8+ T cells had expanded clonally.

A note on this clone: Its cognate antigen is unknown.

Libraries were prepared by immunoSEQ multiplex PCR; TCRdb keeps only in-frame clonotypes and omits some of them. The data contain around 48,000 clones, more than 80% of them singletons. CDR3 size: 18 residues. V lost 1 base to trimming and J lost 4 bases; unmatched junction nucleotides: 11. CDR1 is SGHVS, CDR2 FNYEAQ, per germline. This receptor was taken from an adult with an advanced solid tumor such as melanoma, head and neck, liver or kidney cancer. This chain joins TRBV7-6 and TRBJ2-3; 10 positions match TRBD2. The sequenced sample was CD4+ or CD8+ T cells sorted from blood, obtained in a trial of the OX40 agonist ivuxolimab. This chain's CDR3 is CASSLGTRTSGRSDTQYF. CDR3 nucleotide sequence: TGTGCCAGCAGCTTAGGGACGCGGACTAGCGGTAGATCAGATACGCAGTATTTT. The complete variable domain, with remaining parts taken from reference TRBV7-6 and TRBJ2-3, reads GAGVSQSPRYKVTKRGQDVALRCDPISGHVSLYWYRQALGQGPEFLTYFNYEAQQDKSGLPNDRFSAERPEGSISTLTIQRTEQRDSAMYRCASSLGTRTSGRSDTQYFGPGTRLTVL.